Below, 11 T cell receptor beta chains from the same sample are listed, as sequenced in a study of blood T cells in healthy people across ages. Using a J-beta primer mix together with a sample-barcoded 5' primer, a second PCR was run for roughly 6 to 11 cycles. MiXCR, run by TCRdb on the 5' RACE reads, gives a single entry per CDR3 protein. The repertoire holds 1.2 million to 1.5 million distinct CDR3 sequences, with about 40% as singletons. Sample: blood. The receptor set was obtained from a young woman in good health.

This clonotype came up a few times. The CDR3 DNA is TGTGCCAGCAGTGATCTCCTCTATCTAGGGGAGAACACTGAAGCTTTCTTT. This sequence encodes CASSDLLYLGENTEAFF. The J gene is TRBJ1-1, the V gene TRBV25-1; D is possibly TRBD1 (5 bases). This CDR3 comprises 17 residues. V lost 3 bases and J 1 base, leaving 18 bases between the germline ends. Per the germline V gene, CDR1 is MGHDK and CDR2 is SYGVNS.

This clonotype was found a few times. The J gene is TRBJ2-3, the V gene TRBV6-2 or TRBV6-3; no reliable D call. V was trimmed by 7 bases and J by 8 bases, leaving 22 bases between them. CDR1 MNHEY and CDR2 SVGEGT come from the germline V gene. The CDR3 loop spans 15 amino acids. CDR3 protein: CASNSRTPPSGTQYF. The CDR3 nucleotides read TGTGCCAGCAACTCGAGGACGCCCCCGTCGGGTACGCAGTATTTT.

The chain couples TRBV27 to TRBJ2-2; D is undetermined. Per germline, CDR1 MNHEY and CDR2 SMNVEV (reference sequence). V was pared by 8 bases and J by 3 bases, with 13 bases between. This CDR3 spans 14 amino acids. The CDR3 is CASSTVPHTGELFF. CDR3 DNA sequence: TGTGCCAGCTCAACGGTCCCGCACACCGGGGAGCTGTTTTTT.

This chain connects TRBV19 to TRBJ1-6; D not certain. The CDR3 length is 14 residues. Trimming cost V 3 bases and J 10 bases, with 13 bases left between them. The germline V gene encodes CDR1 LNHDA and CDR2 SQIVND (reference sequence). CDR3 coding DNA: TGTGCCAGTAGTATTGAAGGAACCCACTCACCCCTCCACTTT. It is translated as CASSIEGTHSPLHF.

The CDR3 DNA reads TGTGCCAGCAGCTCCTTGGGGCCCCGACTAGCGGGTAGCACAGATACGCAGTATTTT. Protein: CASSSLGPRLAGSTDTQYF. This chain links TRBV7-9 with TRBJ2-3; 10 bases agree with TRBD2. Per the germline V gene, CDR1 is SEHNR and CDR2 is FQNEAQ (reference sequence). CDR3 length: 19 amino acids. After removal of 4 bases from V and 0 bases from J, the junction contained 13 bases not matched to a gene.

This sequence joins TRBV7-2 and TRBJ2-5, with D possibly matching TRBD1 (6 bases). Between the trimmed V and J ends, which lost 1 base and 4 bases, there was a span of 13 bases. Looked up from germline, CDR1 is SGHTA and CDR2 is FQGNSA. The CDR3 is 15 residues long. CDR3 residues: CASSLVQGLGETQYF. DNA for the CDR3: TGTGCCAGCAGCTTAGTGCAGGGGTTGGGAGAGACCCAGTACTTC. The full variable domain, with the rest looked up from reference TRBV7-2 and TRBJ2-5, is GAGVSQSPSNKVTEKGKDVELRCDPISGHTALYWYRQSLGQGLEFLIYFQGNSAPDKSGLPSDRFSAERTGGSVSTLTIQRTQQEDSAVYLCASSLVQGLGETQYFGPGTRLLVL.

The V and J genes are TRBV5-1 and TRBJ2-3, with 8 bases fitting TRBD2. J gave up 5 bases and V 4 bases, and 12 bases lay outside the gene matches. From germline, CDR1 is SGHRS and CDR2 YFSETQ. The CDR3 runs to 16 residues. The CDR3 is CASSRERREALDTQYF. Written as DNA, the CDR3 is TGCGCCAGCAGCCGAGAGAGGCGGGAGGCCCTAGATACGCAGTATTTT.

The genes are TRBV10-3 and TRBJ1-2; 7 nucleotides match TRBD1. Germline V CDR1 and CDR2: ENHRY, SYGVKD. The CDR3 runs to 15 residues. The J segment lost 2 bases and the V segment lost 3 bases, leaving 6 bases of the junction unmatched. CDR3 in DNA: TGTGCCATCAGTGATCAGGGGGGGTCCAACTATGGCTACACCTTC. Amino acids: CAISDQGGSNYGYTF.

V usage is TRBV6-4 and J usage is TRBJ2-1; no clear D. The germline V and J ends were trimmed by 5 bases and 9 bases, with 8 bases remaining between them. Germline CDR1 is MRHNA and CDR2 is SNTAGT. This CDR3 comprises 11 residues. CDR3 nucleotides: TGTGCCAGCAGTATGGGGTGTGAGCAGTTCTTC. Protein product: CASSMGCEQFF.

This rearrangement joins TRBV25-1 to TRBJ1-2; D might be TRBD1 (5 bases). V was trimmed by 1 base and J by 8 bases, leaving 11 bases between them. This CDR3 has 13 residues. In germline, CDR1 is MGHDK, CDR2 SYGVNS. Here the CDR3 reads CASSESGGSGYTF. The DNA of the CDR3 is TGTGCCAGCAGTGAATCGGGGGGATCAGGCTACACCTTC.

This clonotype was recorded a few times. CDR3 DNA: TGTGCCAGCAGCTTAGCGCTGGGAACGGCTAATGAAAAACTGTTTTTT. The encoded protein is CASSLALGTANEKLFF. The J gene is TRBJ1-4, the V gene TRBV7-9; the D is unclear. This CDR3 has 16 amino acids. V was pared by 0 bases and J by 3 bases, with 11 bases between. Per the germline V gene, CDR1 is SEHNR and CDR2 is FQNEAQ (reference sequence).